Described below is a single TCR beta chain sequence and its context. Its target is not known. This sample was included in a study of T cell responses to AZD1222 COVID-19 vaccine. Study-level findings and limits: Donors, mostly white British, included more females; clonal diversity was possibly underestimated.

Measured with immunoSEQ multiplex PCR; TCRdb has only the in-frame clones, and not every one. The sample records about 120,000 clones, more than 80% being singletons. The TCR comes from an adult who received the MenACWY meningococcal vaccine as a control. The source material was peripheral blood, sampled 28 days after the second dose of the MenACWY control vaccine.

The CDR3 loop reads CASSLNSGRYGEQFF. CDR3 DNA sequence: TGTGCCAGCAGCTTGAATAGCGGGAGATATGGCGAGCAGTTCTTC. The genes are TRBV5-4 and TRBJ2-1; 9 bases match TRBD2. Germline assignment: CDR1 SGHNT and CDR2 YYREEE (reference sequence). This CDR3 comprises 15 residues. The V gene end was trimmed by 1 base and the J gene end by 10 bases; junction bases not matched to a gene: 9.